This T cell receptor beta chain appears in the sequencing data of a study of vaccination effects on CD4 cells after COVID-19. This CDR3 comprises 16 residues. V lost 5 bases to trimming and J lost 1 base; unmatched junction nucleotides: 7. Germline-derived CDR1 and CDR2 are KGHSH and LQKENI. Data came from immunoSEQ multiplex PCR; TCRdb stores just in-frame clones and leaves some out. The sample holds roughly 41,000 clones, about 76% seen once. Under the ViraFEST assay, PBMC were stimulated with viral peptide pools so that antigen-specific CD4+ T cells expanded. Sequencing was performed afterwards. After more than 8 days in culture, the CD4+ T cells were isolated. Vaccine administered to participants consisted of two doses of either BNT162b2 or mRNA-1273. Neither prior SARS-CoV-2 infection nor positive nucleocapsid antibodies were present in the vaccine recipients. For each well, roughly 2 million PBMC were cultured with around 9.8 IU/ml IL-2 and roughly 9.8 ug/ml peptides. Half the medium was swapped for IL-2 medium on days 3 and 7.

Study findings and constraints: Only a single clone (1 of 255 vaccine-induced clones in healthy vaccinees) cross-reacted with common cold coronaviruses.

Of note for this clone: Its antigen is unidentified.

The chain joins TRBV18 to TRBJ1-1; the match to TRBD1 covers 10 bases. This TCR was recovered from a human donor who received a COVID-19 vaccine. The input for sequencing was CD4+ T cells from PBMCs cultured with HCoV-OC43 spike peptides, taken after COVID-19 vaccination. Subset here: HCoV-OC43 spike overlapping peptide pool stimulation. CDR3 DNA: TGTGCCAGCTCAATGACAGGGGGCGCGTCGAACACTGAAGCTTTCTTT. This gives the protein CASSMTGGASNTEAFF.